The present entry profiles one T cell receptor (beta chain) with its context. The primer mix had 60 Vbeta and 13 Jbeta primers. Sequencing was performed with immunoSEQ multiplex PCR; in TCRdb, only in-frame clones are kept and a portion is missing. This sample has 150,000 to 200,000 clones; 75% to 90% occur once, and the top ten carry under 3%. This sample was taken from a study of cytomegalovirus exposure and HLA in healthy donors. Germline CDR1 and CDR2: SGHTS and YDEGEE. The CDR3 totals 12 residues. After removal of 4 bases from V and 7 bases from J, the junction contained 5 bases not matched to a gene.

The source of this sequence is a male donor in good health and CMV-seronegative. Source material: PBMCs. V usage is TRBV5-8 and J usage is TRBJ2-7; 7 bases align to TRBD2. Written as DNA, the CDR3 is TGTGCCAGCAGCGGAGCCGGGGGGGAGCAGTACTTC. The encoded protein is CASSGAGGEQYF.